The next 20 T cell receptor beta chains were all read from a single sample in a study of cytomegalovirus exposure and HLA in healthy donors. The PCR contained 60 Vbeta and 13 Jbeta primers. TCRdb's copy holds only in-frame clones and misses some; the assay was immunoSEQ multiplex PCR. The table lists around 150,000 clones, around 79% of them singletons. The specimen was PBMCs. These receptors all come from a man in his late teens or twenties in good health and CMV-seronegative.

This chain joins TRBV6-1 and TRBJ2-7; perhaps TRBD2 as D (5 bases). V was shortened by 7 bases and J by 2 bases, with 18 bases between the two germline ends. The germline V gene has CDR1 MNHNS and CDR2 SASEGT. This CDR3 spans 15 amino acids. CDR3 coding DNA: TGTGCCAGCAACCCCCGAGGGTATCGAACCTACGAGCAGTACTTC. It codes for CASNPRGYRTYEQYF.

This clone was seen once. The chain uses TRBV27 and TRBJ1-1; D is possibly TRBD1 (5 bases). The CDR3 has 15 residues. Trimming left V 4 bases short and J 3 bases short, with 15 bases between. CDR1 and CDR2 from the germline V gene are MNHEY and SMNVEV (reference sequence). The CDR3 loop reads CASSYRRAGDTEAFF. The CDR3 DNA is TGTGCCAGCAGTTATCGAAGGGCGGGGGACACTGAAGCTTTCTTT.

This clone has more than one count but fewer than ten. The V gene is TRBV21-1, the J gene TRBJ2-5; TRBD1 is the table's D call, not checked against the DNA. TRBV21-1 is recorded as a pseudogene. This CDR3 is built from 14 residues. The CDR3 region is CARLTGTGLETQYF. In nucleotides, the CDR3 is TGTGCCAGATTAACCGGGACAGGGTTAGAGACCCAGTACTTC.

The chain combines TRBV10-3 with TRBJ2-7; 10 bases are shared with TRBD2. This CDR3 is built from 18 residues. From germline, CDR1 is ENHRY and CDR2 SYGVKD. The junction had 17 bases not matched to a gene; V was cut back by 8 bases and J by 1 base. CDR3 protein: CAIGRPRTPSGGSYEQYF. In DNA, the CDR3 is TGTGCCATCGGGAGGCCCAGGACCCCTAGCGGGGGTTCCTACGAGCAGTACTTC.

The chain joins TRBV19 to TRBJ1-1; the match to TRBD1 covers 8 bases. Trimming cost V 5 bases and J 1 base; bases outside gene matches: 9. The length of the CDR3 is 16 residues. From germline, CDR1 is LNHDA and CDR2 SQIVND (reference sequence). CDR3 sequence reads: CASSAGDRFANTEAFF. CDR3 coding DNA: TGTGCCAGTAGTGCGGGGGACAGGTTTGCGAACACTGAAGCTTTCTTT. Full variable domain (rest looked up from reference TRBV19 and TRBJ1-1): DGGITQSPKYLFRKEGQNVTLSCEQNLNHDAMYWYRQDPGQGLRLIYYSQIVNDFQKGDIAEGYSVSREKKESFPLTVTSAQKNPTAFYLCASSAGDRFANTEAFFGQGTRLTVV.

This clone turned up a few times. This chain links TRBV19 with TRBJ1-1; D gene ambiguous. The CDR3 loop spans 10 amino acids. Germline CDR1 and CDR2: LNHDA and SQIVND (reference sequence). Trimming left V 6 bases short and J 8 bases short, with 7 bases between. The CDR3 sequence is CASRAAEAFF. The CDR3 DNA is TGTGCCAGTAGGGCGGCCGAAGCTTTCTTT.

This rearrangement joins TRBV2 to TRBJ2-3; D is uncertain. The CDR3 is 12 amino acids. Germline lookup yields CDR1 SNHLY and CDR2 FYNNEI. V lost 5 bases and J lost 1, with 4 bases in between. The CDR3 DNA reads TGTGCCAGCAGTAGCGGCACAGATACGCAGTATTTT. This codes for CASSSGTDTQYF.

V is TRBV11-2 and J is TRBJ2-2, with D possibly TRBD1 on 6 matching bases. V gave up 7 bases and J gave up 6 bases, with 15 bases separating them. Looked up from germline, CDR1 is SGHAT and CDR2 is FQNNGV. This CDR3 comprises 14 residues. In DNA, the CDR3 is TGTGCCAGCACCATGGACAGAGCCGCCGGGGAGCTGTTTTTT. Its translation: CASTMDRAAGELFF.

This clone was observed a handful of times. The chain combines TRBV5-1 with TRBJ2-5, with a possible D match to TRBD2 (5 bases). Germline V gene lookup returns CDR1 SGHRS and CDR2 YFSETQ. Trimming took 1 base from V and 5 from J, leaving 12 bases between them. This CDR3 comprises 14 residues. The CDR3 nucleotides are TGCGCCAGCAGCTTGAGGGCTAGCAGGGAGACCCAGTACTTC. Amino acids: CASSLRASRETQYF.

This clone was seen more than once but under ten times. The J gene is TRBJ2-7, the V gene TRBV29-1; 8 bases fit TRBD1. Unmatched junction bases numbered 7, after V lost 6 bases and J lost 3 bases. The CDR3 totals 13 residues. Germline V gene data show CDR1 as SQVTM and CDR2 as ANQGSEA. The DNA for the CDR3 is TGCAGCGTAGCCGGGACAGGCGTCTACGAGCAGTACTTC. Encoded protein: CSVAGTGVYEQYF.

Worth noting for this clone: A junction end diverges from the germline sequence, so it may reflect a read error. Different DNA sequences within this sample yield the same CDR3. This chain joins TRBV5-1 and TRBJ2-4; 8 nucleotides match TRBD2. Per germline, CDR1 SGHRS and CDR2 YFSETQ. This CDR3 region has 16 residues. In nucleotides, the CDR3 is TGTGCCAGCAGCTTGCGGGTAGCGGGGTTAGAAAACATTCAGTACTTC. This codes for CASSLRVAGLENIQYF.

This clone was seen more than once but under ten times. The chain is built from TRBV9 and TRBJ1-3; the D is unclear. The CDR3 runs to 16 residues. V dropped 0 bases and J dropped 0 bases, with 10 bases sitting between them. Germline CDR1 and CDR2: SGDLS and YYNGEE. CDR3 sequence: CASSVDEGNSGNTIYF. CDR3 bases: TGTGCCAGCAGCGTAGACGAGGGAAACTCTGGAAACACCATATATTTT.

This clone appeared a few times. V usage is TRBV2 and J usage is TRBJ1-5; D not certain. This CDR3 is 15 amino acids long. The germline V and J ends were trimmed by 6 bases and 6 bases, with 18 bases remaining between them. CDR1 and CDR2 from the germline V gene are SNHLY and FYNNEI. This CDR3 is CASRENPIRSQPQHF. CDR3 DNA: TGTGCCAGCAGGGAAAACCCCATCCGGAGTCAGCCCCAGCATTTT. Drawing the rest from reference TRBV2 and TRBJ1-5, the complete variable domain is EPEVTQTPSHQVTQMGQEVILRCVPISNHLYFYWYRQILGQKVEFLVSFYNNEISEKSEIFDDQFSVERPDGSNFTLKIRSTKLEDSAMYFCASRENPIRSQPQHFGDGTRLSIL.

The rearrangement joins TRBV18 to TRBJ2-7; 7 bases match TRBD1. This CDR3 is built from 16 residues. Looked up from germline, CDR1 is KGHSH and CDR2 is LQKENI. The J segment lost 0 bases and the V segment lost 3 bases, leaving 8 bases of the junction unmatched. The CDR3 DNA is TGTGCCAGCTCACCCCTCGGGACAGAGAGCTCCTACGAGCAGTACTTC. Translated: CASSPLGTESSYEQYF.

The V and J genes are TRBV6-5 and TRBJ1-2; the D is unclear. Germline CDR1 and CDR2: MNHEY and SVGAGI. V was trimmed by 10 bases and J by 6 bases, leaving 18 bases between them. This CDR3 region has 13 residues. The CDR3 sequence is CATSVRRSDGYTF. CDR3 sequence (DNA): TGTGCCACCTCCGTGAGGAGGTCCGATGGCTACACCTTC.

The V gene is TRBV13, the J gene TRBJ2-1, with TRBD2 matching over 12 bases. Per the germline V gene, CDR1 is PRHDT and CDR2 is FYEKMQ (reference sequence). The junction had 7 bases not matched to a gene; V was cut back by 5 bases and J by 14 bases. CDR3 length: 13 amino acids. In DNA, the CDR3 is TGTGCCAGCAGCGCAACTAGCGGGGGGACTGAGTTCTTC. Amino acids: CASSATSGGTEFF.

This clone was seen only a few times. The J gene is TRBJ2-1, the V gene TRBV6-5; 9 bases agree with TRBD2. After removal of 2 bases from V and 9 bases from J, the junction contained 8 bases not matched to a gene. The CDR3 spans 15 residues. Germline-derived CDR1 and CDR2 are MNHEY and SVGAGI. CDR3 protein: CASSYGSGRPVEQFF. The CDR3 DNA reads TGTGCCAGCAGTTACGGGAGCGGGAGGCCGGTTGAGCAGTTCTTC.

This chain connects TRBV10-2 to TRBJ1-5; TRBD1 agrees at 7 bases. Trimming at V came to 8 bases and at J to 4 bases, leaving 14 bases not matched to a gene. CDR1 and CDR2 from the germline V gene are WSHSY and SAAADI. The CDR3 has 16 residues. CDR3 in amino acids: CASRGGDSFRNQPQHF. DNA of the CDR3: TGCGCCAGCCGGGGGGGGGACAGTTTTCGGAATCAGCCCCAGCATTTT.

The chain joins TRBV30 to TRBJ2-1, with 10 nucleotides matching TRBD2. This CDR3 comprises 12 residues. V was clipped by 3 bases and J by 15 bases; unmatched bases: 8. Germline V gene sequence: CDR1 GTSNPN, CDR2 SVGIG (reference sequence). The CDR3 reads CAWRLVAGGRFF. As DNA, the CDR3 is TGTGCCTGGAGGCTAGTAGCGGGAGGAAGGTTCTTC.

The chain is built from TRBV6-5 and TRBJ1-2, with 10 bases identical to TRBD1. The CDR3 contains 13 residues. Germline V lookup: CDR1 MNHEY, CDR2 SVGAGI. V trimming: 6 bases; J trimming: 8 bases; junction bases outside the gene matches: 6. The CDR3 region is CASSPGQGSGYTF. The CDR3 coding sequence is TGTGCCAGCAGCCCGGGACAGGGGAGCGGCTACACCTTC.